A single sample is the source of the 9 T cell receptor beta chains below, sequenced in a study of siplizumab effects on memory and regulatory T cells. Data came from immunoSEQ multiplex PCR; TCRdb stores just in-frame clones and leaves some out. The sample carries 50,000 or so clones, more than 75% recorded once. Sequencing input: naive CD8+ T cells sorted from blood. All receptors come from a human donor in good health.

The rearrangement links TRBV6-5 to TRBJ2-3; 7 bases agree with TRBD1. The CDR3 covers 16 residues. V lost 0 bases to trimming and J lost 6 bases; unmatched junction nucleotides: 9. Germline CDR1 MNHEY, CDR2 SVGAGI. The CDR3 region has the DNA TGTGCCAGCAGTTACTCCATAGACCAGGGGGACGATACGCAGTATTTT. Residues: CASSYSIDQGDDTQYF.

This sequence joins TRBV7-9 and TRBJ2-4; the D is unclear. The V gene's germline CDR1 is SEHNR and CDR2 FQNEAQ (reference sequence). CDR3 length: 14 amino acids. Trimming removed 0 bases from V and 8 bases from J, with 11 bases in between. CDR3: CASSLAHLPHIQYF. In DNA, the CDR3 is TGTGCCAGCAGCTTAGCCCATCTACCGCACATTCAGTACTTC.

This rearrangement joins TRBV5-4 to TRBJ2-1, with 9 positions matching TRBD2. Germline V gene sequence: CDR1 SGHNT, CDR2 YYREEE (reference sequence). V shed 4 bases, J shed 1 base, and the junction held 9 bases outside the gene matches. The CDR3 sequence is 17 residues long. The CDR3 loop reads CASSAGGSGSSYNEQFF. The CDR3 bases are TGTGCCAGCAGCGCGGGGGGGAGCGGGTCTTCCTACAATGAGCAGTTCTTC.

This clone was detected once. The J gene is TRBJ2-3, the V gene TRBV9; TRBD1 agrees at 8 bases. V shed 4 bases and J 1 base; nucleotides not matched to a gene: 5. CDR1 is SGDLS and CDR2 is YYNGEE in the germline V gene. The CDR3 has 15 amino acids. The CDR3 reads CASSPGQGGTDTQYF. The CDR3 nucleotides read TGTGCCAGCAGCCCTGGACAGGGCGGCACAGATACGCAGTATTTT.

The rearrangement joins TRBV5-6 to TRBJ2-3; D is unresolved. This CDR3 spans 13 amino acids. From germline, CDR1 is SGHDT and CDR2 YYEEEE. V shed 4 bases and J shed 6 bases, with 12 bases lying between them. CDR3 in DNA: TGTGCCAGCAGCCGTGGGTCCGGGGATACGCAGTATTTT. It yields the protein CASSRGSGDTQYF.

The chain links TRBV7-9 to TRBJ2-1; 10 bases are a match to TRBD2. CDR3 size: 16 residues. From germline, CDR1 is SEHNR and CDR2 FQNEAQ (reference sequence). J lost 6 bases, V lost 2 bases, and 7 bases had no gene match. CDR3: CASSLIASGSTNEQFF. The DNA of the CDR3 is TGTGCCAGCAGCTTAATCGCTAGCGGGAGCACCAATGAGCAGTTCTTC.

This clone was observed once. The gene calls are TRBV4-1 and TRBJ2-1; 11 bases map to TRBD2. Trimming removed 3 bases from V and 4 bases from J; junction bases left unmatched: 8. Germline V gene lookup returns CDR1 MGHRA and CDR2 YSYEKL. The CDR3 sequence is 17 residues long. The CDR3 here is CASSHVLAGEPYNEQFF. CDR3 DNA: TGCGCCAGCAGCCATGTACTAGCGGGAGAACCTTACAATGAGCAGTTCTTC.

The chain couples TRBV5-1 to TRBJ2-7; 12 bases agree with TRBD2. This CDR3 spans 19 amino acids. Germline V gene lookup returns CDR1 SGHRS and CDR2 YFSETQ. V shed 2 bases and J 0 bases; nucleotides not matched to a gene: 12. The chain's CDR3 is CASSFGLAGGPWTSYEQYF. CDR3 sequence (DNA): TGCGCCAGCAGCTTCGGGCTAGCGGGAGGGCCGTGGACCTCCTACGAGCAGTACTTC.

The gene calls are TRBV4-1 and TRBJ1-5, with D possibly matching TRBD1 (5 bases). The CDR3 has 15 residues. Germline assignment: CDR1 MGHRA and CDR2 YSYEKL. Deletions cut 5 bases from V and 2 bases from J, with 13 bases between. The CDR3 sequence is CASSMGGVRNQPQHF. The CDR3 DNA sequence: TGCGCCAGCAGCATGGGAGGGGTGCGCAATCAGCCCCAGCATTTT.